These 8 T cell receptor beta chains originate from one sample sequenced in a study of glioma-infiltrating T cells after dendritic cell vaccination. The time point here: after dendritic cell vaccination, including at tumor progression/relapse. Measured with immunoSEQ multiplex PCR; TCRdb has only the in-frame clones, and not every one. The table lists roughly 85,000 clones, around 85% of them singletons. Sequenced here: blood, sampled after dendritic cell vaccination. Source of these receptors: a human donor with glioblastoma.

V usage is TRBV2 and J usage is TRBJ2-2, with a tentative D call TRBD1 (5 bases). The CDR3 length is 16 residues. The germline V gene encodes CDR1 SNHLY and CDR2 FYNNEI. Trimming cost V 8 bases and J 0 bases, with 16 bases left between them. In DNA, the CDR3 is TGTGCCAGCTTGCCCCCCGCAGGGTCGAACACCGGGGAGCTGTTTTTT. It specifies CASLPPAGSNTGELFF.

V is TRBV2 and J is TRBJ1-1, with D perhaps TRBD1 (6 bases). V was trimmed by 6 bases and J by 4 bases, leaving 15 bases between them. The CDR3 contains 14 residues. Germline V gives CDR1 SNHLY, CDR2 FYNNEI. The CDR3 DNA is TGTGCCAGCAGGTACAGGGAAGGGTCCACTGAAGCTTTCTTT. Its protein is CASRYREGSTEAFF.

This chain connects TRBV7-2 to TRBJ2-1, with 12 bases aligning to TRBD2. Germline-derived CDR1 and CDR2 are SGHTA and FQGNSA. CDR3 length: 16 residues. With V trimmed by 7 bases and J by 0 bases, 4 bases remained unmatched. The DNA for the CDR3 is TGTGCCAGCAAACTAGCGGGGGGCCTCTCCTACAATGAGCAGTTCTTC. Its protein is CASKLAGGLSYNEQFF.

The rearrangement links TRBV30 to TRBJ2-3; tentative D call: TRBD2 (5 bases). Germline V gives CDR1 GTSNPN, CDR2 SVGIG (reference sequence). The CDR3 runs 13 residues. The V and J ends lost 2 bases and 4 bases respectively, with 10 bases between them. The DNA of the CDR3 is TGTGCCTGGAGTTCCCGGGAACCAGATACGCAGTATTTT. Encoded protein: CAWSSREPDTQYF.

The rearrangement links TRBV4-1 to TRBJ2-1; D is possibly TRBD2 (6 bases). Trimming shortened V by 1 base and J by 4 bases, and 11 bases separated the two germline ends. In germline, CDR1 is MGHRA, CDR2 YSYEKL. The length of the CDR3 is 15 residues. CDR3 protein: CASSQGGTSYNEQFF. CDR3 DNA: TGCGCCAGCAGCCAAGGCGGGACTTCGTACAATGAGCAGTTCTTC.

The chain joins TRBV11-2 to TRBJ2-7; 9 nucleotides align to TRBD2. The CDR3 loop spans 14 amino acids. J lost 4 bases, V lost 5 bases, and 6 bases had no gene match. CDR1 and CDR2 from the germline V gene are SGHAT and FQNNGV. The CDR3 nucleotides are TGTGCCAGCAGCCGTAGCGGGGGCCCGTACGAGCAGTACTTC. This encodes CASSRSGGPYEQYF.

The chain carries TRBV6-4 and TRBJ2-3, with 10 bases lining up with TRBD2. This CDR3 is 16 amino acids long. Germline values: CDR1 MRHNA, CDR2 SNTAGT. V gave up 2 bases and J gave up 5 bases; unmatched junction bases: 7. DNA of the CDR3: TGTGCCAGCAGTGACGGGAGCGGGGGGGCCGGAGATACGCAGTATTTT. It translates to CASSDGSGGAGDTQYF.

CDR3 region: CARSPQGEATYEQYF. Written as DNA, the CDR3 is TGTGCCAGATCTCCACAGGGGGAGGCAACCTACGAGCAGTACTTC. J is TRBJ2-7 and V is TRBV27, with 8 bases matching TRBD1. The J segment lost 2 bases and the V segment lost 9 bases, leaving 12 bases of the junction unmatched. The CDR3 has 15 amino acids. Germline V gene lookup returns CDR1 MNHEY and CDR2 SMNVEV (reference sequence).